The source of this TCR beta chain is a study of siplizumab effects on memory and regulatory T cells. Per the germline V gene, CDR1 is SEHNR and CDR2 is FQNEAQ (reference sequence). J lost 0 bases, V lost 3 bases, and 1 base had no gene match. The CDR3 consists of 16 residues. Produced via immunoSEQ multiplex PCR; TCRdb's table is partial and in-frame only. The sample yields about 60,000 clones, roughly 85% seen once. The genes are TRBV7-9 and TRBJ1-4; TRBD1 aligns across 10 bases. The sequenced material came from memory CD4+ T cells sorted from blood. The clonotype comes from a human donor in good health. The CDR3 nucleotides read TGTGCCAGCAGCTTCGGGACAGGGGCAACTAATGAAAAACTGTTTTTT. It specifies CASSFGTGATNEKLFF. Full variable domain (remainder filled in from reference TRBV7-9 and TRBJ1-4): DTGVSQNPRHKITKRGQNVTFRCDPISEHNRLYWYRQTLGQGPEFLTYFQNEAQLEKSRLLSDRFSAERPKGSFSTLEIQRTEQGDSAMYLCASSFGTGATNEKLFFGSGTQLSVL.